One sample yielded the 27 T cell receptor beta chains listed below, sequenced in a study of post-analysis software for immune sequencing data. Findings of the study overall: Patients used a handful of TRBV segments, including TRBV5-6, TRBV5-1 and TRBV20-1, more often than controls.

These receptors have no known antigen. Unique molecular identifiers featured in each of the TCR beta cDNA libraries. One entry per CDR3 protein results from TCRdb running MiXCR on the PCR reads. The data contain roughly 430,000 distinct CDR3 sequences, approximately 37% of them singletons. Specimen: blood. The receptors were sampled from a girl aged 2 to 9 with multiple sclerosis.

The chain is built from TRBV4-1 and TRBJ2-4; TRBD1 matches 7 bases. The assigned J gene may be wrong: the sequence end matches TRBJ2-7 better. The CDR3 length is 15 residues. CDR1 is MGHRA, CDR2 YSYEKL, per germline. CDR3: CASSHPGQSTYEQYF. In nucleotides, the CDR3 is TGCGCCAGCAGCCATCCGGGACAGAGTACCTACGAGCAGTACTTC.

This clonotype was seen more than once but under ten times. The chain uses TRBV20-1 and TRBJ1-2; 7 bases line up with TRBD1. The junction had 14 bases not matched to a gene; V was cut back by 7 bases and J by 3 bases. CDR1 is DFQATT, CDR2 SNEGSKA, per germline (reference sequence). This CDR3 contains 15 residues. The CDR3 reads CSVLVGHRGYYGYTF. The CDR3 bases are TGCAGTGTCCTCGTGGGGCACAGGGGCTACTATGGCTACACCTTC.

This clonotype was seen a few times. The V call is TRBV19, the J call TRBJ1-1, with TRBD1 matching over 12 bases. Looked up from germline, CDR1 is LNHDA and CDR2 is SQIVND (reference sequence). V trimming: 5 bases; J trimming: 0 bases; junction bases outside the gene matches: 10. The CDR3 is 18 amino acids. The DNA of the CDR3 is TGTGCCAGTAGTCCTTGGCGGGACAGGGGGCACATGAACACTGAAGCTTTCTTT. This encodes CASSPWRDRGHMNTEAFF.

This clonotype was detected only a few times. V usage is TRBV29-1 and J usage is TRBJ1-2; maybe TRBD1 (5 bases). The germline gives CDR1 SQVTM, CDR2 ANQGSEA. V gave up 4 bases and J gave up 4 bases, with 10 bases separating them. The CDR3 consists of 12 residues. The CDR3 loop is CSVGGEGYGYTF. The CDR3 region has the DNA TGCAGCGTTGGGGGGGAAGGCTATGGCTACACCTTC.

The chain couples TRBV5-1 to TRBJ2-5; 8 nucleotides align to TRBD1. The germline CDR1 and CDR2 sequences are SGHRS and YFSETQ. V shed 7 bases and J 2 bases; nucleotides not matched to a gene: 10. The CDR3 has 15 amino acids. The CDR3 DNA follows: TGCGCCAGCGGCCTAACAGGGGGAACGCAAGAGACCCAGTACTTC. It translates to CASGLTGGTQETQYF. Full variable domain (rest looked up from reference TRBV5-1 and TRBJ2-5): KAGVTQTPRYLIKTRGQQVTLSCSPISGHRSVSWYQQTPGQGLQFLFEYFSETQRNKGNFPGRFSGRQFSNSRSEMNVSTLELGDSALYLCASGLTGGTQETQYFGPGTRLLVL.

The chain recombines TRBV27 with TRBJ2-1, with 14 bases that match TRBD2. The CDR3 is 17 amino acids. Germline CDR1 and CDR2: MNHEY and SMNVEV (reference sequence). Trimming cost V 5 bases and J 3 bases; bases outside gene matches: 6. CDR3 protein: CASSRRTSGGLYNEQFF. In DNA, the CDR3 is TGTGCCAGCAGTCGGCGGACTAGCGGGGGGCTCTACAATGAGCAGTTCTTC.

This sequence joins TRBV4-2 and TRBJ2-5; maybe TRBD1 (5 bases). The CDR3 runs 15 residues. Germline CDR1 reads LGHNA; CDR2 reads YNFKEQ. V was trimmed by 0 bases and J by 2 bases, leaving 10 bases between them. The CDR3 DNA sequence: TGTGCCAGCAGCCAAGATCAGGGAATTCAAGAGACCCAGTACTTC. Translated, it gives CASSQDQGIQETQYF.

This clonotype has a count of ten or more. The chain combines TRBV5-1 with TRBJ2-7; 7 positions agree with TRBD1. CDR1 and CDR2 (germline): SGHRS, YFSETQ. The J segment lost 0 bases and the V segment lost 4 bases, leaving 7 bases of the junction unmatched. CDR3 length equals 15 residues. This CDR3 reads CASSLRDSSSYEQYF. Written as DNA, the CDR3 is TGCGCCAGCAGCCTCCGGGACAGCAGCTCCTACGAGCAGTACTTC.

In this sample, this clonotype turned up a few times. This chain joins TRBV27 and TRBJ2-7; D is unclear. Germline V gives CDR1 MNHEY, CDR2 SMNVEV (reference sequence). The CDR3 extends over 14 amino acids. Trimming shortened V by 5 bases and J by 7 bases, and 18 bases separated the two germline ends. The CDR3 here is CASSPRVVEGEQYF. DNA of the CDR3: TGTGCCAGCAGTCCACGGGTCGTCGAAGGAGAGCAGTACTTC.

V gene TRBV5-1 combines with J gene TRBJ2-1, with D maybe TRBD2 (6 bases). V lost 2 bases and J lost 2, with 11 bases in between. The CDR3 length is 15 residues. Germline CDR1 SGHRS, CDR2 YFSETQ. CDR3 bases: TGCGCCAGCAGCTTTCTAGCGACGACCTACAATGAGCAGTTCTTC. Encoded protein: CASSFLATTYNEQFF.

This clonotype has a single count. The chain recombines TRBV4-1 with TRBJ2-5, with D uncertain. Trimming shortened V by 0 bases and J by 5 bases, and 22 bases separated the two germline ends. The CDR3 is 18 residues long. Germline-derived CDR1 and CDR2 are MGHRA and YSYEKL. The CDR3 spells CASSQDKSGRSLKETQYF. CDR3 sequence (DNA): TGCGCCAGCAGCCAAGATAAATCAGGCAGGTCGTTAAAGGAGACCCAGTACTTC.

This clonotype has at least ten counts. A junction boundary mismatches the germline segment, possibly from a read error. The J gene is TRBJ2-5, the V gene TRBV5-1; D gene uncertain. The J call is doubtful: the DNA matches TRBJ2-3 better. The germline V gene encodes CDR1 SGHRS and CDR2 YFSETQ. This CDR3 is 11 amino acids long. CDR3 residues: CASSLPGTQYF. As DNA, the CDR3 is TGTGCCAGCAGCTTACCCGGAACGCAGTATTTT.

This chain links TRBV5-1 with TRBJ2-3; 9 nucleotides align to TRBD1. CDR1 and CDR2 from the germline V gene are SGHRS and YFSETQ. Trimming cost V 0 bases and J 5 bases; bases outside gene matches: 4. The CDR3 contains 15 residues. CDR3 sequence (DNA): TGCGCCAGCAGCTTGGTCGGGACAGGGTTAGATACGCAGTATTTT. This encodes CASSLVGTGLDTQYF.

In its sample, this clonotype was seen a few times. The V gene is TRBV2, the J gene TRBJ1-4; TRBD1 might be the D (6 bases). This CDR3 is built from 14 residues. Per the germline V gene, CDR1 is SNHLY and CDR2 is FYNNEI. V lost 8 bases, J lost 3 bases, and 13 bases lay in between. This CDR3 is CASRQDSPNEKLFF. CDR3 sequence (DNA): TGTGCCAGCCGTCAGGACAGTCCTAATGAAAAACTGTTTTTT.

This clonotype was observed a few times. V gene TRBV12-3 or TRBV12-4 combines with J gene TRBJ2-7; TRBD1 might be the D (5 bases). V dropped 5 bases and J dropped 4 bases, with 9 bases sitting between them. This CDR3 has 12 amino acids. The CDR3 protein is CASSRAGYEQYF. Written as DNA, the CDR3 is TGTGCCAGCAGTCGCGCAGGGTACGAGCAGTACTTC.

The V gene is TRBV4-1, the J gene TRBJ1-6; D not certain. CDR3 length: 14 residues. Germline V gene lookup returns CDR1 MGHRA and CDR2 YSYEKL. The V and J ends lost 7 bases and 9 bases respectively, with 16 bases between them. CDR3 residues: CASTTDLIVSPLHF. The CDR3 DNA reads TGCGCCAGCACCACCGACCTGATAGTTTCACCCCTCCACTTT.

The gene calls are TRBV4-2 and TRBJ1-4; D call uncertain. Germline CDR1 LGHNA, CDR2 YNFKEQ. The V end was cut by 1 base, the J end by 7 bases, with 13 bases between. CDR3 length equals 15 residues. CDR3 region: CASSQAEGPVEKLFF. The DNA for the CDR3 is TGTGCCAGCAGCCAAGCAGAGGGTCCGGTTGAAAAACTGTTTTTT.

The V gene is TRBV6-2 or TRBV6-3, the J gene TRBJ2-5; D possibly corresponds to TRBD2 (5 bases). V shed 5 bases and J shed 5 bases, with 15 bases lying between them. Germline CDR1 is MNHEY and CDR2 is SVGEGT. This CDR3 has 14 residues. CDR3 in DNA: TGTGCCAGCAGTAGCGGTATGGGAAGCGAGACCCAGTACTTC. It codes for CASSSGMGSETQYF.

The chain joins TRBV5-4 to TRBJ2-3; 12 bases align to TRBD2. The germline gives CDR1 SGHNT, CDR2 YYREEE (reference sequence). The trim removed 2 bases at V and 5 bases at J, leaving 15 bases unmatched. The CDR3 covers 19 residues. CDR3 DNA sequence: TGTGCCAGCAGCTTAGTTTTTACGACTAGCGGGAGAGGGGTAGATACGCAGTATTTT. Translated: CASSLVFTTSGRGVDTQYF.

This clonotype was observed a handful of times. V usage is TRBV12-3 or TRBV12-4 and J usage is TRBJ1-2; D uncertain. CDR3 length: 12 amino acids. V lost 10 bases and J lost 4, with 13 bases in between. CDR3 sequence (DNA): TGTGCCACGTGGGCGGCCCCCTATGGCTACACCTTC. Its protein is CATWAAPYGYTF.

This clonotype was picked up a small number of times. This chain uses TRBV5-1 with TRBJ1-6, with 10 positions matching TRBD1. The CDR3 is made up of 15 amino acids. The germline CDR1 and CDR2 sequences are SGHRS and YFSETQ. The V gene end was trimmed by 4 bases and the J gene end by 8 bases; junction bases not matched to a gene: 6. The CDR3 region is CASSERTGGYSPLHF. DNA of the CDR3: TGCGCCAGCAGCGAGAGGACAGGGGGATATTCACCCCTCCACTTT.

This clonotype was detected only a few times. The genes are TRBV15 and TRBJ2-7; 8 nucleotides match TRBD1. CDR1 LNHNV and CDR2 YYDKDF come from the germline V gene (reference sequence). The CDR3 is made up of 12 amino acids. V lost 5 bases, J lost 5 bases, and 2 bases stayed unmatched. The CDR3 sequence: CATSRTGNEQYF. CDR3 DNA: TGTGCCACCAGCCGGACAGGGAACGAGCAGTACTTC.

The sample holds a few counts of this clonotype. The gene calls are TRBV28 and TRBJ2-7, with D uncertain. The length of the CDR3 is 11 residues. Germline-derived CDR1 and CDR2 are MDHEN and SYDVKM. Trimming took 6 bases from V and 6 from J, leaving 9 bases between them. The CDR3 sequence is CASSPLREQYF. DNA of the CDR3: TGTGCCAGCAGCCCCCTTCGCGAGCAGTACTTC.

The V call is TRBV12-3 or TRBV12-4, the J call TRBJ2-1, with a possible D match to TRBD2 (5 bases). With 3 bases removed from V and 6 bases from J, the gap between germline ends came to 9 bases. This CDR3 has 13 amino acids. DNA for the CDR3: TGTGCCAGCAGTTTCGGGGTATTCAATGAGCAGTTCTTC. This sequence encodes CASSFGVFNEQFF.

The chain has TRBV6-1 and TRBJ2-7; the D gene is possibly TRBD1 (5 bases). V was cut by 3 bases and J by 4 bases, with 16 bases left in between. This CDR3 region has 15 residues. The germline V gene has CDR1 MNHNS and CDR2 SASEGT. The CDR3 DNA sequence: TGTGCCAGCAGTGAGCGGCAGGGCGGAGTATACGAGCAGTACTTC. Translated: CASSERQGGVYEQYF.

This chain uses TRBV2 with TRBJ2-5; perhaps TRBD2 as D (6 bases). Germline lookup yields CDR1 SNHLY and CDR2 FYNNEI. The CDR3 contains 13 residues. V lost 10 bases, J lost 6 bases, and 18 bases lay in between. CDR3: CAKGSTSQKTQYF. Written as DNA, the CDR3 is TGTGCCAAAGGCTCGACTAGTCAGAAGACCCAGTACTTC.

The genes are TRBV7-2 and TRBJ1-5; D possibly corresponds to TRBD1 (5 bases). V lost 5 bases and J 2 bases, leaving 16 bases between the germline ends. The CDR3 consists of 16 residues. Germline loops: CDR1 SGHTA, CDR2 FQGNSA. CDR3 sequence: CASSLRGKNGNQPQHF. In DNA, the CDR3 is TGTGCCAGCAGCCTCCGGGGGAAGAATGGCAATCAGCCCCAGCATTTT.